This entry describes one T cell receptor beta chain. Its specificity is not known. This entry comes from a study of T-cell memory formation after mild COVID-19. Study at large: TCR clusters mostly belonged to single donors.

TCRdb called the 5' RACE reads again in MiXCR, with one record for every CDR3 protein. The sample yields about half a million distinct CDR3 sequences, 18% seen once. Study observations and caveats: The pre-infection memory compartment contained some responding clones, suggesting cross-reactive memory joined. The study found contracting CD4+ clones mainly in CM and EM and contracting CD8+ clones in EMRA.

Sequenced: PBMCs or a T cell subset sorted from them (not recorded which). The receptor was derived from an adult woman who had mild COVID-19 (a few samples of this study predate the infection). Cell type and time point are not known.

As DNA, the CDR3 is TGTGCCTCTGGGGGCGCGGTCGGCACAGATACGCAGTATTTT. Protein: CASGGAVGTDTQYF. The chain recombines TRBV30 with TRBJ2-3; a weak D match, TRBD1 (6 bases). The CDR3 has 14 amino acids. V shed 7 bases and J shed 1 base, with 15 bases lying between them. The germline V gene encodes CDR1 GTSNPN and CDR2 SVGIG (reference sequence).